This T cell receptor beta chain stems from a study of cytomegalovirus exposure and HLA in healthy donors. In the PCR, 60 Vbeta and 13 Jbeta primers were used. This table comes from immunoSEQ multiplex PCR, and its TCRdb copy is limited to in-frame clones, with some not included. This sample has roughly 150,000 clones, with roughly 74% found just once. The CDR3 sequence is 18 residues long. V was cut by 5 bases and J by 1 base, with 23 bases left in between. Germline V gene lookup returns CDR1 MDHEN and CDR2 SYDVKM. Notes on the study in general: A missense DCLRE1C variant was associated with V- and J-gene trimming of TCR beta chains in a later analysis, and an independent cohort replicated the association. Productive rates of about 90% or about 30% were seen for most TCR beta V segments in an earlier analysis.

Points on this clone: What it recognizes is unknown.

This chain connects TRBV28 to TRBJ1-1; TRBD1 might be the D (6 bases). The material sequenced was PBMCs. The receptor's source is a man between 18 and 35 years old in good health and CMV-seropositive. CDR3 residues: CASSRVGQGHFANTEAFF. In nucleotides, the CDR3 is TGTGCCAGCAGTCGGGTCGGGCAGGGGCACTTCGCGAACACTGAAGCTTTCTTT.